This TCR beta chain was identified in a study of tissue T cells after allogeneic stem cell transplantation. V lost 1 base, J lost 8 bases, and 12 bases lay in between. The CDR3 totals 14 residues. CDR1 and CDR2 from the germline V gene are MGHRA and YSYEKL. TCRdb's copy holds only in-frame clones and misses some; the assay was immunoSEQ multiplex PCR. This sample has 4,000 to 6,000 clones, with around 63% found just once. This rearrangement joins TRBV4-1 to TRBJ2-1; D ambiguous. The input for sequencing was duodenal tissue, taken at autopsy. The sequence was obtained from a female patient between 18 and 55 years old with steroid-refractory graft-versus-host disease after an allogeneic stem cell transplant. Some of the T cells might come from the graft donor. Written as DNA, the CDR3 is TGCGCCAGCAGCCAAGTAGGAGTTTACGATGAGCAGTTCTTC. Translated, it gives CASSQVGVYDEQFF.